This T cell receptor beta chain was captured by sequencing in a study of CD8 T cells in ankylosing spondylitis. Broader study findings: Prior work had noted some motif variants in reactive arthritis blood and synovial fluid. Ankylosing spondylitis blood seemed to carry a telltale TCR beta motif made of about 8 highly homologous variants.

Ten or more counts support this clonotype. No antigen is known for it. Germline-derived CDR1 and CDR2 are MDHEN and SYDVKM. V was pared by 4 bases and J by 5 bases, with 20 bases between. The CDR3 spans 16 residues. In making TCR beta libraries, quantitative 5'-RACE with molecular barcodes was used. TCRdb itself ran the 5' RACE reads through MiXCR, one entry per CDR3 protein. The data show 180,000 or so distinct CDR3 sequences, roughly 10% seen once. Sequenced input: blood, either unsorted or a sorted T cell fraction (not recorded which). This clonotype originated in a male donor with ankylosing spondylitis or in good health (not recorded which). The J gene is TRBJ2-5, the V gene TRBV28; D perhaps matches TRBD2 (6 bases). The CDR3 here is CASSSYDHWEVETQYF. The DNA for the CDR3 is TGTGCCAGCAGTTCCTATGATCACTGGGAGGTGGAGACCCAGTACTTC.